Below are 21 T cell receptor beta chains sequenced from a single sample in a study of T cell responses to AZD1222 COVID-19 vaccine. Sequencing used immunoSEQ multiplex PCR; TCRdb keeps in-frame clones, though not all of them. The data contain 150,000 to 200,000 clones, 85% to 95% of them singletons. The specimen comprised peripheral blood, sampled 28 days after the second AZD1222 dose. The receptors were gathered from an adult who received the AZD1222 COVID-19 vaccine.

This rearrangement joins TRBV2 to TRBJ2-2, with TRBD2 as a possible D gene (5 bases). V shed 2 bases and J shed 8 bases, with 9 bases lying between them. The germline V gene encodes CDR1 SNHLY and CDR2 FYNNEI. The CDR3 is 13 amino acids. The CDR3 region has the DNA TGTGCCAGCAGTGAACAGAGGGAGGGGGAGCTGTTTTTT. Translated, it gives CASSEQREGELFF.

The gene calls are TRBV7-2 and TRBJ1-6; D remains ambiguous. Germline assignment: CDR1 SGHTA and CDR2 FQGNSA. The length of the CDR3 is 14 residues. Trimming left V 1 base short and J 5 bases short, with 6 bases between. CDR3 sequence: CASSLGLDNSPLHF. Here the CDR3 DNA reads TGTGCCAGCAGCTTAGGACTGGATAATTCACCCCTCCACTTT. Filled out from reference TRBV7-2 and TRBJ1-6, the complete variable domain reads GAGVSQSPSNKVTEKGKDVELRCDPISGHTALYWYRQSLGQGLEFLIYFQGNSAPDKSGLPSDRFSAERTGGSVSTLTIQRTQQEDSAVYLCASSLGLDNSPLHFGNGTRLTVT.

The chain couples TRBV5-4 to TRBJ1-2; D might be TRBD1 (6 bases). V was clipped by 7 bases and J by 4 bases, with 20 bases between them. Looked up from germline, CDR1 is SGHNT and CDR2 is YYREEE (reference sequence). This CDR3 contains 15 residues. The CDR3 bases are TGTGCCAGCCGTTTCCGCGGCGGGGGCGCCTATGGCTACACCTTC. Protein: CASRFRGGGAYGYTF.

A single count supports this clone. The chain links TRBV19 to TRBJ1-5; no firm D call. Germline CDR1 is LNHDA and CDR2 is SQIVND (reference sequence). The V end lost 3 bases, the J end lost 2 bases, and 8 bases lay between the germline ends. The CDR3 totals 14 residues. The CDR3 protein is CASSILLGNQPQHF. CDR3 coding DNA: TGTGCCAGTAGTATCCTTCTGGGCAATCAGCCCCAGCATTTT.

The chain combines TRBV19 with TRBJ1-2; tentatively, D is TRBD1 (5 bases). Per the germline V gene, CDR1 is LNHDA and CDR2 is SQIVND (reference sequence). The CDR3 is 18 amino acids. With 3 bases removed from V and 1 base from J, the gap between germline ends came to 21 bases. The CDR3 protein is CASSMSLGAARINYGYTF. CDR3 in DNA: TGTGCCAGTAGTATGTCCCTTGGGGCCGCTCGGATTAACTATGGCTACACCTTC.

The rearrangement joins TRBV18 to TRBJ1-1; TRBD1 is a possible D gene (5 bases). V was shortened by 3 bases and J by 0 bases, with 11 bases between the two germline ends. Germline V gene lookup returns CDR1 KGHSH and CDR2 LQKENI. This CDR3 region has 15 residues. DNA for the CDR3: TGTGCCAGCTCACCCAGGGATGGGATGAACACTGAAGCTTTCTTT. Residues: CASSPRDGMNTEAFF.

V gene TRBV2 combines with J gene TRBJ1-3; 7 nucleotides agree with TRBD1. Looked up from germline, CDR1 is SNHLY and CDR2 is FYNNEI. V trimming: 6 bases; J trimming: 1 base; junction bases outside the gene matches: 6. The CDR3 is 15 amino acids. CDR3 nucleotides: TGTGCCAGCAGGGGACAGCACCTTTCTGGAAACACCATATATTTT. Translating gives CASRGQHLSGNTIYF.

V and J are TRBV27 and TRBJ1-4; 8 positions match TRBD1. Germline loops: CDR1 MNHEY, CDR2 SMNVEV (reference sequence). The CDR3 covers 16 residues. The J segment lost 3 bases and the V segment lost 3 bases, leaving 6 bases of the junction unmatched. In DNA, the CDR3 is TGTGCCAGCAGTTTCCACAGGGGGACGTCTAATGAAAAACTGTTTTTT. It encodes CASSFHRGTSNEKLFF.

CDR3 coding DNA: TGTGCCAGCTCACCACCGGGCCGGGCATTCACAAACACTGAAGCTTTCTTT. Residues: CASSPPGRAFTNTEAFF. The V gene is TRBV18, the J gene TRBJ1-1; D unresolved. Germline V gene lookup returns CDR1 KGHSH and CDR2 LQKENI. Trimming cost V 0 bases and J 2 bases, with 16 bases left between them. The CDR3 totals 17 residues.

CDR3 in DNA: TGTGCCAGCAGCCCACTCCCGGGGAGGATTGGGGAGCAGTACTTC. It encodes CASSPLPGRIGEQYF. The gene calls are TRBV7-2 and TRBJ2-7; perhaps TRBD2 as D (6 bases). The ends were cut back, 5 bases at V and 7 bases at J, with 21 bases in the middle. Germline loops: CDR1 SGHTA, CDR2 FQGNSA. CDR3 length: 15 residues.

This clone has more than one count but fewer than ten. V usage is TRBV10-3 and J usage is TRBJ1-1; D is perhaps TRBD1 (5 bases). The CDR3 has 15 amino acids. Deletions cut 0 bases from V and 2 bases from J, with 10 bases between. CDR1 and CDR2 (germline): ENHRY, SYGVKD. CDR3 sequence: CAISESIRVNTEAFF. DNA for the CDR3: TGTGCCATCAGTGAGTCGATCAGGGTAAACACTGAAGCTTTCTTT.

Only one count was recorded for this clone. CDR3 coding DNA: TGTGCCAGCAGTTTACAAGTTGGAAACACCATATATTTT. It encodes CASSLQVGNTIYF. This chain connects TRBV12-3 or TRBV12-4 to TRBJ1-3; D gene ambiguous. This CDR3 contains 13 residues. V was clipped by 2 bases and J by 3 bases, with 5 bases between them.

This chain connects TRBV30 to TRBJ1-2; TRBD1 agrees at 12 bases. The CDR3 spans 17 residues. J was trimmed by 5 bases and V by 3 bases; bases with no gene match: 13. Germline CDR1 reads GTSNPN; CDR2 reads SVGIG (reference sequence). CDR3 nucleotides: TGTGCCTGGAGGAGAGGTGGGACAGGGGGCCTTTCTTATGGCTACACCTTC. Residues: CAWRRGGTGGLSYGYTF. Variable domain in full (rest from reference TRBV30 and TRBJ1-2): SQTIHQWPATLVQPVGSPLSLECTVEGTSNPNLYWYRQAAGRGLQLLFYSVGIGQISSEVPQNLSASRPQDRQFILSSKKLLLSDSGFYLCAWRRGGTGGLSYGYTFGSGTRLTVV.

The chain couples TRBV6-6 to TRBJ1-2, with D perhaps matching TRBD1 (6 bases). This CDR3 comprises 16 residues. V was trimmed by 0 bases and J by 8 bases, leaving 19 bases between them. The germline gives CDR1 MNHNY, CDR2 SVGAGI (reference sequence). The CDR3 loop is CASSYSEQGVQRGYTF. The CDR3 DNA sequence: TGTGCCAGCAGTTACTCGGAACAGGGAGTTCAGAGAGGCTACACCTTC.

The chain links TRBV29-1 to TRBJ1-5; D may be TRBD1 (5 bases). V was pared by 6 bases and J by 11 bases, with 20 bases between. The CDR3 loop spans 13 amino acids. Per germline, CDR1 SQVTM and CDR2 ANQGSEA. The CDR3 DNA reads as TGCAGCGTAAGCCGGGACCCCTATGGGACCCAGCATTTT. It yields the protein CSVSRDPYGTQHF. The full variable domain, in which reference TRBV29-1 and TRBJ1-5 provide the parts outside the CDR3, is SAVISQKPSRDICQRGTSLTIQCQVDSQVTMMFWYRQQPGQSLTLIATANQGSEATYESGFVIDKFPISRPNLTFSTLTVSNMSPEDSSIYLCSVSRDPYGTQHFGDGTRLSIL.

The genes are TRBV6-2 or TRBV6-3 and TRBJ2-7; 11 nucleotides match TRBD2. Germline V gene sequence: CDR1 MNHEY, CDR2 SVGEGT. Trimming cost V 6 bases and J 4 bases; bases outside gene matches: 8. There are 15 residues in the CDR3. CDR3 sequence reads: CASSDRLAGIYEQYF. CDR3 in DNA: TGTGCCAGCAGCGATAGACTAGCGGGAATTTACGAGCAGTACTTC.

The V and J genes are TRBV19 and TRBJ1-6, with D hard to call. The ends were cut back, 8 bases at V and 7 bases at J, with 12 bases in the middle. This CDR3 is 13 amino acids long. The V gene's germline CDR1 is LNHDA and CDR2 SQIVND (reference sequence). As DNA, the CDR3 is TGTGCCAGTGCGCTCGCCGGAAATTCACCCCTCCACTTT. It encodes CASALAGNSPLHF.

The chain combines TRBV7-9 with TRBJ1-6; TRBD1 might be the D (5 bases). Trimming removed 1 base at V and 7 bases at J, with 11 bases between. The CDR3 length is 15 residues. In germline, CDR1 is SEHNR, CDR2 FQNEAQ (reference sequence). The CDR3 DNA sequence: TGTGCCAGCAGCTTAGACGGCAGGGCGAATTCACCCCTCCACTTT. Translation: CASSLDGRANSPLHF.

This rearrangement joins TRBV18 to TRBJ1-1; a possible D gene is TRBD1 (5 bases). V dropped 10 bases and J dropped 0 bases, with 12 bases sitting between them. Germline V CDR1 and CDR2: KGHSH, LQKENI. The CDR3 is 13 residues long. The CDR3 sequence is CATISTVNTEAFF. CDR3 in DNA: TGTGCCACCATATCGACAGTGAACACTGAAGCTTTCTTT.

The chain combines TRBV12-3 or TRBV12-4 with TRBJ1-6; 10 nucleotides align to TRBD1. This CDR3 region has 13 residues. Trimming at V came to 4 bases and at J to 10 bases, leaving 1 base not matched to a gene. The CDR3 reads CASSWDRGSPLHF. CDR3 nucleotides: TGTGCCAGCAGTTGGGACAGGGGCTCACCCCTCCACTTT.

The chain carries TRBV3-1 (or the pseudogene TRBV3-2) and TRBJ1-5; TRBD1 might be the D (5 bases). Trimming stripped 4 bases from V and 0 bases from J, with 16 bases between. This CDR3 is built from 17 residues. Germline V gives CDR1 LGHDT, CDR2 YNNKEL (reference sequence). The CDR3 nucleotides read TGTGCCAGCAGCCTTGGGACGGGGACCTATAGCAATCAGCCCCAGCATTTT. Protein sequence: CASSLGTGTYSNQPQHF.